Below, 24 T cell receptor beta chains from the same sample are listed, as sequenced in a study of blood T cell repertoires in COVID-19 (TCRdb year 2020). The library was built by means of the immunoSEQ multiplex PCR assay. Entries here come from immuneACCESS through TCRdb and include only in-frame sequences with V and J called. Some clones fail to appear in such tables; in the studies checked, an unresolved V gene covers under half of the shortfall, and the cause of the remainder is unknown. The sample table records roughly 99,000 clones; roughly 88% of these occur just once. The ten most abundant clones make up just over 2% of the sample. Sequencing was performed on peripheral blood. These receptors were taken from a man aged 50-60 years with COVID-19, enrolled during active disease.

V usage is TRBV27 and J usage is TRBJ2-7, with 9 positions matching TRBD1. CDR1 is MNHEY, CDR2 SMNVEV, per germline (reference sequence). Germline trimming cut 4 bases from V and 3 bases from J; bases unmatched to any gene: 4. This CDR3 is 14 amino acids long. This chain's CDR3 is CASSYRGRDYEQYF. In DNA form, the CDR3 reads TGTGCCAGCAGTTACAGGGGGCGGGACTACGAGCAGTACTTC.

The chain links TRBV5-8 to TRBJ2-2, with 10 bases identical to TRBD2. Germline V gene data show CDR1 as SGHTS and CDR2 as YDEGEE. V shed 0 bases, J shed 6 bases, and the junction held 5 bases outside the gene matches. The CDR3 has 16 residues. The CDR3 coding sequence is TGTGCCAGCAGCTTGGGGCTAGCGGGGGTCTCCGGGGAGCTGTTTTTT. Protein: CASSLGLAGVSGELFF. Together with reference TRBV5-8 and TRBJ2-2, the CDR3 gives the full variable domain: EAGVTQSPTHLIKTRGQQATLRCSPISGHTSVYWYQQALGLGLQFLLWYDEGEERNRGNFPPRFSGRQFPNYSSELNVNALELEDSALYLCASSLGLAGVSGELFFGEGSRLTVL.

Notes on this clone: One end of the junction is discordant with germline, which a read error may explain. The chain has TRBV3-1 (or the pseudogene TRBV3-2) and TRBJ1-4; no clear D gene. The CDR3 loop spans 13 amino acids. The germline CDR1 and CDR2 sequences are LGHDT and YNNKEL (reference sequence). The CDR3 nucleotides read TGTGCCAGCAACCAACCGGGTAGTGAAAAACTGTTTTTT. Amino acids: CASNQPGSEKLFF.

This sequence joins TRBV7-3 and TRBJ2-7, with 8 bases matching TRBD1. Germline trimming cut 5 bases from V and 0 bases from J; bases unmatched to any gene: 3. Per the germline V gene, CDR1 is SGHTA and CDR2 is FQGTGA. There are 14 residues in the CDR3. The CDR3 DNA reads as TGTGCCAGCAGCCGTACAGGGGGCTCCTACGAGCAGTACTTC. Protein sequence: CASSRTGGSYEQYF.

The chain has TRBV19 and TRBJ1-5; 10 nucleotides match TRBD1. Losses at the gene ends were 3 bases for V and 5 bases for J; bases not matched to a gene: 10. The CDR3 contains 17 residues. Germline V gene data show CDR1 as LNHDA and CDR2 as SQIVND (reference sequence). This chain's CDR3 is CASSMRSGTGVHQPQHF. The CDR3 DNA reads TGTGCCAGTAGTATGAGGTCCGGGACAGGGGTCCATCAGCCCCAGCATTTT.

The chain carries TRBV7-6 and TRBJ1-6, with D possibly being TRBD1 (6 bases). The V and J ends lost 5 bases and 2 bases respectively, with 13 bases between them. Germline CDR1 is SGHVS and CDR2 is FNYEAQ. The CDR3 consists of 16 residues. Here the CDR3 DNA reads TGTGCCAGCAGCCTAAGACAGGCCACCTATAATTCACCCCTCCACTTT. Protein: CASSLRQATYNSPLHF.

The rearrangement joins TRBV3-1 (or the pseudogene TRBV3-2) to TRBJ1-5; D is unclear. This CDR3 has 15 amino acids. Germline V gene sequence: CDR1 LGHDT, CDR2 YNNKEL (reference sequence). Trimming took off 0 bases at V and 5 bases at J, with 11 bases between the two ends. CDR3 nucleotide sequence: TGTGCCAGCAGCCAAGATGGCGTTCGGGATCAGCCCCAGCATTTT. Translating it yields CASSQDGVRDQPQHF.

This clone was counted once. The chain carries TRBV4-1 and TRBJ2-2; 8 bases are shared with TRBD1. Germline CDR1 MGHRA, CDR2 YSYEKL. V was clipped by 0 bases and J by 0 bases; unmatched bases: 0. CDR3 length equals 16 residues. CDR3 sequence reads: CASSQETGANTGELFF. The CDR3 coding sequence is TGCGCCAGCAGCCAAGAGACAGGGGCGAACACCGGGGAGCTGTTTTTT.

The chain employs TRBV5-1 and TRBJ1-1, with D possibly being TRBD1 (6 bases). V was clipped by 4 bases and J by 0 bases, with 13 bases between them. Looked up from germline, CDR1 is SGHRS and CDR2 is YFSETQ. This CDR3 has 15 residues. DNA of the CDR3: TGCGCCAGCAGCGGGCTTCAGGGGATGAACACTGAAGCTTTCTTT. Its protein product is CASSGLQGMNTEAFF.

This clone showed up just a few times. J is TRBJ1-1 and V is TRBV7-8; D unresolved. CDR1 is SGHVS, CDR2 FQNEAQ, per germline. The V end was cut by 6 bases, the J end by 1 base, with 15 bases between. The CDR3 runs 15 residues. The chain's CDR3 is CASRRDWQANTEAFF. CDR3 DNA: TGTGCCAGCAGGCGAGACTGGCAGGCGAACACTGAAGCTTTCTTT.

This rearrangement joins TRBV28 to TRBJ1-2; D is unclear. V was shortened by 6 bases and J by 3 bases, with 8 bases between the two germline ends. Germline V gives CDR1 MDHEN, CDR2 SYDVKM. The CDR3 loop spans 12 amino acids. The CDR3: CASSSGDYGYTF. CDR3 DNA sequence: TGTGCCAGCAGCAGTGGAGACTATGGCTACACCTTC.

The chain uses TRBV3-1 (or the pseudogene TRBV3-2) and TRBJ2-7; D not resolved. The CDR3 contains 13 residues. V was cut by 0 bases and J by 4 bases, with 7 bases left in between. In germline, CDR1 is LGHDT, CDR2 YNNKEL (reference sequence). The CDR3 here is CASSQDIRYEQYF. As DNA, the CDR3 is TGTGCCAGCAGCCAAGACATCAGGTACGAGCAGTACTTC.

This chain joins TRBV5-6 and TRBJ2-7; 9 nucleotides agree with TRBD1. This CDR3 is 16 amino acids long. Trimming cost V 5 bases and J 6 bases; bases outside gene matches: 15. Germline CDR1 is SGHDT and CDR2 is YYEEEE. The CDR3 sequence: CASRPGTGPSFGEQYF. Written as DNA, the CDR3 is TGTGCCAGCAGACCCGGGACAGGGCCTTCATTTGGCGAGCAGTACTTC.

This chain joins TRBV6-6 and TRBJ2-1; D unresolved. Trimming took off 2 bases at V and 0 bases at J, with 8 bases between the two ends. Germline CDR1 reads MNHNY; CDR2 reads SVGAGI (reference sequence). This CDR3 has 15 residues. The CDR3 DNA follows: TGTGCCAGCAGTTACGAGCACTTCTCCTACAATGAGCAGTTCTTC. It codes for CASSYEHFSYNEQFF.

This CDR3 is CASKGTGGHEQYF. In DNA form, the CDR3 reads TGTGCCAGCAAGGGGACAGGGGGCCACGAGCAGTACTTC. The chain has TRBV2 and TRBJ2-7; TRBD1 agrees at 12 bases. This CDR3 contains 13 residues. Germline assignment: CDR1 SNHLY and CDR2 FYNNEI. Trimming at V came to 7 bases and at J to 5 bases, leaving 3 bases not matched to a gene.

V and J are TRBV28 and TRBJ1-1; TRBD1 is a possible D gene (6 bases). The CDR3 has 14 amino acids. The V gene lost 6 bases and the J gene lost 3 bases, with 14 bases spanning the gap. The germline V gene has CDR1 MDHEN and CDR2 SYDVKM. The CDR3 coding sequence is TGTGCCAGCAGACCCGACAGGTATGACACTGAAGCTTTCTTT. As protein: CASRPDRYDTEAFF.

The chain combines TRBV21-1 with TRBJ1-5; TRBD1, as called in the table, went unchecked against the DNA. TRBV21-1 is a pseudogene. This CDR3 comprises 15 residues. In nucleotides, the CDR3 is TGTGCCAGCAGCAGAGGGGACAGGGGCTCTCAGCCCCAGCATTTT. Translating it yields CASSRGDRGSQPQHF.

The J gene is TRBJ1-2, the V gene TRBV9; 9 bases line up with TRBD1. The germline V gene has CDR1 SGDLS and CDR2 YYNGEE. The V segment lost 0 bases and the J segment 2 bases; nucleotides outside the gene matches: 2. The CDR3 runs to 15 residues. CDR3 residues: CASSVGGQGNYGYTF. CDR3 nucleotide sequence: TGTGCCAGCAGCGTAGGGGGACAGGGAAACTATGGCTACACCTTC.

This CDR3 is CASVGRSSVAFF. CDR3 coding DNA: TGTGCCAGCGTCGGTAGGAGTTCAGTGGCTTTCTTT. The chain carries TRBV19 and TRBJ1-1; no clear D gene. Trimming stripped 9 bases from V and 11 bases from J, with 19 bases between. Germline CDR1 is LNHDA and CDR2 is SQIVND (reference sequence). The CDR3 is 12 residues long.

The chain joins TRBV7-3 to TRBJ2-2; 8 bases are shared with TRBD2. The germline V gene encodes CDR1 SGHTA and CDR2 FQGTGA. V lost 3 bases, J lost 1 base, and 4 bases stayed unmatched. The CDR3 length is 16 residues. The CDR3, as DNA: TGTGCCAGCAGCTTGATCGCGGGGGGGAACACCGGGGAGCTGTTTTTT. Amino acids: CASSLIAGGNTGELFF.

The V and J genes are TRBV7-8 and TRBJ1-6; D not certain. Germline CDR1 is SGHVS and CDR2 is FQNEAQ. Trimming removed 6 bases at V and 0 bases at J, with 12 bases between. The length of the CDR3 is 16 residues. CDR3 loop: CASSPTESSYNSPLHF. CDR3 coding DNA: TGTGCCAGCAGTCCGACGGAGAGCTCCTATAATTCACCCCTCCACTTT.

The gene calls are TRBV27 and TRBJ2-4, with D tentatively TRBD1 (6 bases). Germline V gives CDR1 MNHEY, CDR2 SMNVEV (reference sequence). The V and J ends lost 2 bases and 12 bases respectively, with 17 bases between them. The CDR3 spans 14 residues. The DNA for the CDR3 is TGTGCCAGCAGTTTAACTGGGGAACAGGGTGCTCAGTACTTC. Residues: CASSLTGEQGAQYF.

The CDR3 protein is CASSQESRPGGRGYTF. For the CDR3, the DNA is TGTGCCAGCAGCCAAGAAAGCCGTCCAGGGGGGCGCGGCTACACCTTC. The genes are TRBV3-1 (or the pseudogene TRBV3-2) and TRBJ1-2; TRBD1 matches 7 bases. The CDR3 contains 16 residues. V dropped 0 bases and J dropped 8; count of bases not matched to a gene: 12. Per the germline V gene, CDR1 is LGHDT and CDR2 is YNNKEL (reference sequence).

This chain connects TRBV21-1 to TRBJ2-1; no DNA check was done on the table's D call, TRBD2. TRBV21-1 is a documented pseudogene. The length of the CDR3 is 16 residues. CDR3 residues: CASSKGPAGAHNEQFF. CDR3 DNA: TGTGCCAGCAGCAAAGGACCAGCGGGAGCTCACAATGAGCAGTTCTTC.